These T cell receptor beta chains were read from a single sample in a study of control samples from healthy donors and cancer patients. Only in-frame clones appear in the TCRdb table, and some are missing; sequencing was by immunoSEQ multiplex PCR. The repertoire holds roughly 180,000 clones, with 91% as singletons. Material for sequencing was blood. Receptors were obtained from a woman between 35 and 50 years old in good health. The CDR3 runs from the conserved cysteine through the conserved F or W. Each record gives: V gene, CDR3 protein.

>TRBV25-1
CASSRLNTGELFF
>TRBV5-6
CASSLGELSNQPQHF
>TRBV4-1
CASRLTGPNEKLFF
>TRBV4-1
CASSPLNRGDYGYTF
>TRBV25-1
CASRPGAGAWGYTF
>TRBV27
CASSPRGLLYEQYF
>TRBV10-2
CASSDTANGYTF
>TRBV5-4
CASSYYAGELFF
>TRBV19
CASSPDSSSGNTIYF
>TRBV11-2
CASSLVSPNSPLHF
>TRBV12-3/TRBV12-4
CASRYTGPGELFF
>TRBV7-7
CASSLWCETSLTDTQYF
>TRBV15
CATSKGAPNEQYF
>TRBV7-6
CASSLVAGDGYTF
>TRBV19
CASSSTASNQPQHF
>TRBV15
CATSLGDREEETQYF
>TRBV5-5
CASSPTAPTLPDTQYF
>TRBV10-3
CAISEGGTYEQYF
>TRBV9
CASSSTEISTDTQYF
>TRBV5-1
CASSLELAGTDTQYF